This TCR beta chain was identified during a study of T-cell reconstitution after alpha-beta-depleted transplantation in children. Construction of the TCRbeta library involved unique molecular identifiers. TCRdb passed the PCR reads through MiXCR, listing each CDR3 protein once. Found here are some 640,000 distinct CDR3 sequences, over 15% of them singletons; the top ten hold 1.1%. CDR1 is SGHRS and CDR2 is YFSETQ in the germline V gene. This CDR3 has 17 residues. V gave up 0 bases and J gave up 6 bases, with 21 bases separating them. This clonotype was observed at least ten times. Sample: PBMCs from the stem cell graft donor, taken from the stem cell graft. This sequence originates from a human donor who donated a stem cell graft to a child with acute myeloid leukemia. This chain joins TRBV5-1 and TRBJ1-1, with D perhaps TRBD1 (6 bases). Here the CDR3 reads CASSLALGTRGAAEAFF. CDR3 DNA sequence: TGCGCCAGCAGCTTGGCGTTGGGGACAAGGGGTGCAGCTGAAGCTTTCTTT.